The rows below give T cell receptor beta chains drawn from one sample of a study of STAT5B mutations in CD4+ large granular lymphocyte leukemia. Repertoires were generated with immunoSEQ multiplex PCR, while TCRdb's copy carries only in-frame clones and drops some. The data show about 36,000 clones, more than 75% seen once. The material sequenced was CD4+ T cells from blood buffy coats. Receptor source: a human donor in good health. CDR3s include the opening cysteine and the closing phenylalanine or tryptophan. Each record gives: clone size, V gene, D gene, J gene, CDR3 protein, CDR3 DNA. D genes are given only for firm matches. Not all rows give a size; the values are once, few, many and, for expanded clones, a class.

clone_size: NA; v_call: TRBV6-6; d_call: NA; j_call: TRBJ2-1; cdr3_aa: CASSSGLTGEQFF; cdr3_nt: TGTGCCAGCAGTTCCGGACTCACAGGGGAGCAGTTCTTC
clone_size: NA; v_call: TRBV11-2; d_call: NA; j_call: TRBJ2-7; cdr3_aa: CASSLGQSTYEQYF; cdr3_nt: TGTGCCAGCAGCTTAGGGCAGTCTACCTACGAGCAGTACTTC
clone_size: NA; v_call: TRBV2; d_call: NA; j_call: TRBJ1-1; cdr3_aa: CASSDGREATEAFF; cdr3_nt: TGTGCCAGCAGTGATGGCAGGGAAGCCACTGAAGCTTTCTTT
clone_size: NA; v_call: TRBV6-5; d_call: TRBD1; j_call: TRBJ1-2; cdr3_aa: CASSRTGEPGYTF; cdr3_nt: TGTGCCAGCAGCCGCACAGGGGAGCCTGGCTACACCTTC
clone_size: NA; v_call: TRBV27; d_call: TRBD1; j_call: TRBJ1-1; cdr3_aa: CASSSLQGGKHTEAFF; cdr3_nt: TGTGCCAGCAGTTCACTGCAGGGGGGGAAGCACACTGAAGCTTTCTTT
clone_size: NA; v_call: TRBV9; d_call: TRBD2; j_call: TRBJ2-1; cdr3_aa: CASSVGLAGGEQFF; cdr3_nt: TGTGCCAGCAGCGTGGGACTAGCGGGAGGTGAGCAGTTCTTC
clone_size: NA; v_call: TRBV12-5; d_call: NA; j_call: TRBJ1-4; cdr3_aa: CPKIGCEKLFF; cdr3_nt: TGTCCAAAGATCGGGTGCGAAAAACTGTTTTTT
clone_size: NA; v_call: TRBV2; d_call: NA; j_call: TRBJ2-2; cdr3_aa: CASSLLSNTGELFF; cdr3_nt: TGTGCCAGCAGTCTCCTTTCGAACACCGGGGAGCTGTTTTTT
clone_size: NA; v_call: TRBV2; d_call: TRBD2; j_call: TRBJ2-1; cdr3_aa: CASRDILAGYNEQFF; cdr3_nt: TGTGCCAGCAGAGACATCCTAGCGGGATACAATGAGCAGTTCTTC
clone_size: NA; v_call: TRBV19; d_call: NA; j_call: TRBJ2-2; cdr3_aa: CASIPNTGELFF; cdr3_nt: TGTGCCAGTATCCCTAACACCGGGGAGCTGTTTTTT
clone_size: NA; v_call: TRBV11-2; d_call: NA; j_call: TRBJ2-1; cdr3_aa: CASSPGGSTGFF; cdr3_nt: TGTGCCAGCAGCCCTGGAGGCTCCACGGGTTTCTTC
clone_size: NA; v_call: TRBV5-6; d_call: NA; j_call: TRBJ2-7; cdr3_aa: CASSLWPPWEQYF; cdr3_nt: TGTGCCAGCAGCTTGTGGCCCCCTTGGGAGCAGTACTTC
clone_size: NA; v_call: TRBV2; d_call: NA; j_call: TRBJ2-7; cdr3_aa: CASNLSGEQYF; cdr3_nt: TGTGCCAGCAATCTATCCGGGGAGCAGTACTTC
clone_size: NA; v_call: TRBV10-1; d_call: NA; j_call: TRBJ1-3; cdr3_aa: CATPGRVAGNTIYF; cdr3_nt: TGCGCCACCCCGGGGAGGGTGGCTGGAAACACCATATATTTT
clone_size: once; v_call: TRBV5-1; d_call: NA; j_call: TRBJ2-3; cdr3_aa: CASNLEHAIPSTDTQYF; cdr3_nt: TGCGCCAGCAACCTAGAGCACGCCATCCCTAGCACAGATACGCAGTATTTT
clone_size: few; v_call: TRBV2; d_call: NA; j_call: TRBJ2-2; cdr3_aa: CASIGQGVAGELFF; cdr3_nt: TGTGCCAGCATCGGGCAGGGAGTCGCCGGGGAGCTGTTTTTT
clone_size: once; v_call: TRBV30; d_call: NA; j_call: TRBJ1-3; cdr3_aa: CASSRESGNTIYF; cdr3_nt: TGTGCCTCCTCCAGGGAGTCCGGAAACACCATATATTTT
clone_size: NA; v_call: TRBV5-1; d_call: NA; j_call: TRBJ2-1; cdr3_aa: CASSTAGAHTNEQFF; cdr3_nt: TGCGCCAGCAGCACCGCGGGGGCCCATACCAATGAGCAGTTCTTC
clone_size: NA; v_call: TRBV6-1; d_call: NA; j_call: TRBJ2-7; cdr3_aa: CASRRDSYEQYF; cdr3_nt: TGTGCCAGCAGGAGGGACTCCTACGAGCAGTACTTC
clone_size: NA; v_call: TRBV6-1; d_call: TRBD2; j_call: TRBJ2-1; cdr3_aa: CASSEGRLAGGTDNEQFF; cdr3_nt: TGTGCCAGCAGTGAAGGTCGGCTAGCGGGAGGGACAGACAATGAGCAGTTCTTC
clone_size: NA; v_call: TRBV7-9; d_call: NA; j_call: TRBJ2-1; cdr3_aa: CASSLSTAVGAIYNEQFF; cdr3_nt: TGTGCCAGCAGCTTATCGACCGCGGTTGGGGCCATCTACAATGAGCAGTTCTTC
clone_size: NA; v_call: TRBV19; d_call: TRBD2; j_call: TRBJ2-1; cdr3_aa: CASSARTSGSNEQFF; cdr3_nt: TGTGCCAGTAGTGCCCGGACTAGCGGGAGTAATGAGCAGTTCTTC
clone_size: NA; v_call: TRBV5-6; d_call: TRBD1; j_call: TRBJ2-7; cdr3_aa: CASSFPGQTYEQYF; cdr3_nt: TGTGCCAGCAGCTTCCCGGGACAGACCTACGAGCAGTACTTC
clone_size: NA; v_call: TRBV30; d_call: NA; j_call: TRBJ1-5; cdr3_aa: CAWTKGGNQPQHF; cdr3_nt: TGTGCCTGGACAAAGGGGGGCAATCAGCCCCAGCATTTT
clone_size: NA; v_call: TRBV5-6; d_call: NA; j_call: TRBJ1-2; cdr3_aa: CASSFDYGYTF; cdr3_nt: TGTGCCAGCAGCTTCGATTATGGCTACACCTTC
clone_size: NA; v_call: TRBV19; d_call: TRBD2; j_call: TRBJ2-7; cdr3_aa: CASSIQAGAREQYF; cdr3_nt: TGTGCCAGTAGTATTCAAGCGGGAGCGAGAGAGCAGTACTTC
clone_size: few; v_call: TRBV7-2; d_call: TRBD2; j_call: TRBJ2-2; cdr3_aa: CASSPRLAGEGGELFF; cdr3_nt: TGTGCCAGCAGCCCGAGACTAGCGGGAGAGGGCGGGGAGCTGTTTTTT
clone_size: few; v_call: TRBV4-1; d_call: NA; j_call: TRBJ1-5; cdr3_aa: CASSQDQSGNQPQHF; cdr3_nt: TGCGCCAGCAGCCAAGATCAATCGGGCAATCAGCCCCAGCATTTT
clone_size: few; v_call: TRBV6-5; d_call: NA; j_call: TRBJ2-3; cdr3_aa: CASRTPGGTDTQYF; cdr3_nt: TGTGCCAGCAGGACCCCAGGGGGGACAGATACGCAGTATTTT
clone_size: NA; v_call: TRBV4-1; d_call: TRBD1; j_call: TRBJ1-4; cdr3_aa: CASSHDVRTGGEKLFF; cdr3_nt: TGCGCCAGCAGCCATGATGTTAGGACAGGGGGCGAAAAACTGTTTTTT
clone_size: NA; v_call: TRBV7-9; d_call: NA; j_call: TRBJ1-2; cdr3_aa: CASSLAGVANYGYTF; cdr3_nt: TGTGCCAGCAGCTTAGCGGGGGTAGCTAACTATGGCTACACCTTC
clone_size: NA; v_call: TRBV15; d_call: NA; j_call: TRBJ1-5; cdr3_aa: CATSRDLGVGNQPQHF; cdr3_nt: TGTGCCACCAGCAGAGATTTGGGAGTCGGCAATCAGCCCCAGCATTTT
clone_size: NA; v_call: TRBV6-1; d_call: NA; j_call: TRBJ2-7; cdr3_aa: CASRETGTYEQYF; cdr3_nt: TGTGCCAGCAGGGAAACAGGGACCTACGAGCAGTACTTC
clone_size: NA; v_call: TRBV6-1; d_call: NA; j_call: TRBJ1-4; cdr3_aa: CASQRGTNEKLFF; cdr3_nt: TGTGCCAGCCAAAGGGGAACTAATGAAAAACTGTTTTTT
clone_size: NA; v_call: TRBV19; d_call: NA; j_call: TRBJ2-1; cdr3_aa: CASTHQGPGGPYNEQFF; cdr3_nt: TGTGCCAGTACTCATCAGGGGCCTGGGGGACCCTACAATGAGCAGTTCTTC
clone_size: few; v_call: TRBV18; d_call: TRBD1; j_call: TRBJ2-3; cdr3_aa: CASSFGTDLPDTQYF; cdr3_nt: TGTGCCAGCTCCTTTGGGACAGATCTCCCAGATACGCAGTATTTT
clone_size: NA; v_call: TRBV6-1; d_call: TRBD1; j_call: TRBJ1-3; cdr3_aa: CASREDRRSGNTIYF; cdr3_nt: TGTGCCAGCAGGGAGGACAGGCGGTCTGGAAACACCATATATTTT